A selection of T cell receptor beta chains follows, all from one sample in a study of vaccination effects on CD4 cells after COVID-19. These receptors have no known antigen. Measured with immunoSEQ multiplex PCR; TCRdb has only the in-frame clones, and not every one. The sample has nearly 35,000 clones; about 80% are singletons. Sample: CD4+ T cells from PBMCs cultured with HCoV-OC43 spike peptides, taken before COVID-19 vaccination. The receptors were sampled from a human donor who received a COVID-19 vaccine. Both conserved end residues are part of each CDR3. The D gene is left open where the match is weak.

>TRBJ1-6|TRBV5-1|.
TGCGCCAGCAGCTTGGCCTCCGCAGGGAGCTCCTATAATTCACCCCTCCACTTT
CASSLASAGSSYNSPLHF
>TRBJ1-5|TRBV6-1|.
TGTGCCAGCAGTGAGCGGACAAGTTGGAGCAATCAGCCCCAGCATTTT
CASSERTSWSNQPQHF
>TRBJ1-2|TRBV9|.
TGTGCCAGCAGCAACCGAGGGACGACAGGATCTGGCTACACCTTC
CASSNRGTTGSGYTF
>TRBJ2-1|TRBV10-3|.
TGTGCCATCAGTGAGTCGCCTAGGAACAATGAGCAGTTCTTC
CAISESPRNNEQFF
>TRBJ2-7|TRBV7-2|TRBD1
TGTGCCAGCAGCTTATGGGGACAGAACTACGAGCAGTACTTC
CASSLWGQNYEQYF
>TRBJ2-2|TRBV2|.
TGTGCCAGCAGTGAAGAAGGAGCGGGGAACACCGGGGAGCTGTTTTTT
CASSEEGAGNTGELFF
>TRBJ1-5|TRBV6-2/TRBV6-3|.
TGTGCCAGCAGTGTCCTACAGGGCGAAAATCAGCCCCAGCATTTT
CASSVLQGENQPQHF
>TRBJ2-7|TRBV7-2|.
TGTGCCAGCAGCTTAGCGGGGGGCTCCTACGAGCAGTACTTC
CASSLAGGSYEQYF
>TRBJ2-3|TRBV9|.
TGTGCCAGCAGTTTGGAGGTGGGTCGGACAGATACGCAGTATTTT
CASSLEVGRTDTQYF
>TRBJ2-2|TRBV4-3|.
TGCGCCAGCAGCCAAGAGGGGAGCACCGGGGAGCTGTTTTTT
CASSQEGSTGELFF
>TRBJ1-3|TRBV5-4|.
TGTGCCAGCAGCTTGGGGTCCGGAAACACCATATATTTT
CASSLGSGNTIYF
>TRBJ2-7|TRBV3-1/TRBV3-2|TRBD1
TGTGCCAGCAGCCAAGATCCAGGGGGAGCCTACGAGCAGTACTTC
CASSQDPGGAYEQYF
>TRBJ2-1|TRBV19|TRBD2
TGTGCCAGTAGTATAGGGGCACCGGGACTAGCGGGCAGATACAATGAGCAGTTCTTC
CASSIGAPGLAGRYNEQFF
>TRBJ2-2|TRBV6-5|.
TGTGCCAGCAGTTTTTCCGGGGAGCTGTTTTTT
CASSFSGELFF